In this sample, the clone carrying this T cell receptor beta chain turned up a few times. Antigen unknown. TCRdb's copy holds only in-frame clones and misses some; the assay was immunoSEQ multiplex PCR. This table has tens of thousands of clones, approximately 90% appearing once. This sample was taken from a study of OX40 agonist ivuxolimab in advanced cancers. For the study at large: Ivuxolimab, which is an agonistic anti-OX40 (CD134) antibody, was administered to the patients. It was permissible to have had prior anti-PD-1, anti-PD-L1 or anti-CTLA-4 therapy, and under 45% had some. At doses from 0.01 to 10 mg/kg, patients were given intravenous ivuxolimab every 2 weeks. Study observations and caveats: Compared with CD4+, CD8+ T cells on average had more expanded clones.

The CDR3 has 16 residues. The junction had 8 bases not matched to a gene; V was cut back by 5 bases and J by 1 base. Germline V gene sequence: CDR1 SGHAT, CDR2 FQNNGV. The origin of this receptor is an adult with an advanced solid tumor such as melanoma, head and neck, liver or kidney cancer. The V gene is TRBV11-2, the J gene TRBJ2-1, with TRBD2 matching 7 bases. Sample: CD4+ or CD8+ T cells sorted from blood, taken in a trial of the OX40 agonist ivuxolimab. The CDR3 is CASSPSREWSYNEQFF. CDR3 DNA: TGTGCCAGCAGCCCCTCGCGGGAGTGGTCCTACAATGAGCAGTTCTTC.